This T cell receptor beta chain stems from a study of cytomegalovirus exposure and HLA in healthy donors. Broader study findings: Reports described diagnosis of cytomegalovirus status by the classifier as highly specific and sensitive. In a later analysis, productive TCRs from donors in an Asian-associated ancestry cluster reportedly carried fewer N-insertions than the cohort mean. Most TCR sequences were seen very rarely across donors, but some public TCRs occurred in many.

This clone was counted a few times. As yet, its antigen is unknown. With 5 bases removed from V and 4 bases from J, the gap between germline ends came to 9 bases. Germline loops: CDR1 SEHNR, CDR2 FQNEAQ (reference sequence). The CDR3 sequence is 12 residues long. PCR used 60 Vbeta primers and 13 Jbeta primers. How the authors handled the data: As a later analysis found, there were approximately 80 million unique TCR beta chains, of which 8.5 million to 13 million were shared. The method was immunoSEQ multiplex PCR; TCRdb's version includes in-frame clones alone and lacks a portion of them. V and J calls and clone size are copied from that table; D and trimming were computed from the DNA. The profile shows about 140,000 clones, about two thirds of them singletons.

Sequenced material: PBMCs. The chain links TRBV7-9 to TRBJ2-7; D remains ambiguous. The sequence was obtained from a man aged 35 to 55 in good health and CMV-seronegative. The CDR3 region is CASSRGPYEQYF. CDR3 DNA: TGTGCCAGCAGCCGTGGGCCTTACGAGCAGTACTTC.